The clone carrying this T cell receptor (beta chain) was picked up a small number of times. The antigen remains undetermined. To make TCR beta libraries, researchers used iRepertoire HTBI primers and Arm-PCR of CDR3 regions. TCRdb reprocessed the multiplex PCR reads with MiXCR, giving one entry per CDR3 protein. The repertoire holds hundreds of thousands of distinct CDR3 sequences, with 15% to 20% as singletons. The data were taken from a study of regulatory T cells in long-lasting Graves disease. At the level of the study: Antithyroid drug use was under 3 months in newly diagnosed Graves' patients.

The study, taken as a whole, reports: Persistent cases favored TRBV28, TRBJ1-2 and TRBJ2-5. Examination was confined to peripheral blood, excluding thyroid tissue.

Sample time point: newly diagnosed GD, antithyroid drugs for less than 3 months. From PBMCs, RNA was extracted and then used to make the TCR library. Germline V gene lookup returns CDR1 SGHDT and CDR2 YYEEEE. This CDR3 comprises 13 residues. The V segment lost 1 base and the J segment 9 bases; nucleotides outside the gene matches: 2. The same data also went into a second study, on T cells in Graves' hyperthyroidism and ophthalmopathy. That paper states: In the first-round RT-PCR of the TCR CDR3, the HTBI primer set was used.

Sample: peripheral blood mononuclear cells (PBMCs), taken at new diagnosis, from a patient treated with antithyroid drugs. The chain uses TRBV5-6 and TRBJ1-5; TRBD1 matches at 9 bases. The sequence was obtained from a woman in her thirties with Graves disease. CDR3 DNA sequence: TGTGCCAGCAGCTTGACAGGGGGCTCGCCCCAGCATTTT. Protein: CASSLTGGSPQHF. Looking up the rest from reference TRBV5-6 and TRBJ1-5 gives the full variable domain: DAGVTQSPTHLIKTRGQQVTLRCSPKSGHDTVSWYQQALGQGPQFIFQYYEEEERQRGNFPDRFSGHQFPNYSSELNVNALLLGDSALYLCASSLTGGSPQHFGDGTRLSIL.